The subject of this entry is one T cell receptor beta chain. The authors' processing: By means of reference gene primer amplification, nucleated cell counts were estimated. Only in-frame clones appear in the TCRdb table, and some are missing; sequencing was by immunoSEQ multiplex PCR. That table is the source of V, J and clone size, and D and trimming were worked out from the DNA. This sample has roughly 200,000 clones, with roughly nine tenths found just once. This record comes from a study of blood T cell repertoires in COVID-19. Study summary: COVID-19 samples collected from the United States, Italy and Spain covered acute and convalescent phases. The analysed material was cDNA or gDNA that came from T cells, B-cell-depleted T cells, or PBMCs.

The germline V and J ends were trimmed by 6 bases and 7 bases, with 13 bases remaining between them. There are 13 residues in the CDR3. From germline, CDR1 is SNHLY and CDR2 FYNNEI. The chain recombines TRBV2 with TRBJ1-3, with D unclear. Sequencing was done on a sample of PBMCs or T cells enriched from blood (not recorded which). This clonotype was obtained from a woman under 40 with acute COVID-19. The CDR3 region is CASRAFVRNTIYF. CDR3 coding DNA: TGTGCCAGCAGGGCTTTTGTACGTAACACCATATATTTT.